This TCR beta chain originates from a study of cytomegalovirus exposure and HLA in healthy donors. Whole-study findings and limits: Highly shared sequence variants in one cluster were likely a sequencing artifact. The Asian-associated ancestry cluster reportedly had fewer N-insertions than the roughly 670-donor mean in a later analysis. The classifier, whose performance was assessed in both the original and validation cohorts, reportedly diagnosed cytomegalovirus status with high specificity and sensitivity.

Germline CDR1 and CDR2: SGHNT and YYREEE (reference sequence). The CDR3 has 14 residues. V lost 3 bases and J lost 5; bases outside the gene matches: 3. Turning to this clone: What it binds is not known.

Vbeta (60) and Jbeta (13) primers were used in the PCR. Clones were sequenced by immunoSEQ multiplex PCR, and TCRdb holds only the in-frame ones, with some missing. The table lists roughly 250,000 clones, 65% to 85% of them singletons. Whereas donors were nominally healthy upon sampling, unrecorded immune exposures were probable. The chain combines TRBV5-4 with TRBJ2-7, with 12 bases fitting TRBD2. The origin of this receptor is a female donor in good health and CMV-seronegative. Sequences were obtained from PBMCs. CDR3 protein: CASSSRLAGDEQYF. CDR3 coding DNA: TGTGCCAGCAGCTCCAGACTAGCGGGAGACGAGCAGTACTTC. The full variable domain, rest sourced from reference TRBV5-4 and TRBJ2-7, is ETGVTQSPTHLIKTRGQQVTLRCSSQSGHNTVSWYQQALGQGPQFIFQYYREEENGRGNFPPRFSGLQFPNYSSELNVNALELDDSALYLCASSSRLAGDEQYFGPGTRLTVT.